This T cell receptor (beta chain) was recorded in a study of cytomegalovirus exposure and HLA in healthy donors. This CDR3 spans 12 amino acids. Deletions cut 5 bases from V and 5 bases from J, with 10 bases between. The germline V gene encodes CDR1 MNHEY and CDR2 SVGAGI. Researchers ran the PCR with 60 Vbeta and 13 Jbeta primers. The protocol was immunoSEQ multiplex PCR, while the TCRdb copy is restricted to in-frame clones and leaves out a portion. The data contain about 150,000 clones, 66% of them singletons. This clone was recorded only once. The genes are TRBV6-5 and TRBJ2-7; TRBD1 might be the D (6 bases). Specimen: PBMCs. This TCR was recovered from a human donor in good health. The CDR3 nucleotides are TGTGCCAGCAGTACTACAGGGAACGAGCAGTACTTC. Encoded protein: CASSTTGNEQYF.